These 14 T cell receptor beta chains originate from one sample sequenced in a study of circulating tumor DNA in untreated peripheral T-cell lymphoma. Sequencing was performed with immunoSEQ multiplex PCR; in TCRdb, only in-frame clones are kept and a portion is missing. This sample carries some 10,000 clones, around 76% of them seen once, and the ten largest clones take less than 40%. The sample taken for sequencing was tumor tissue. The receptors were gathered from a human donor with peripheral T-cell lymphoma.

V gene TRBV6-8 combines with J gene TRBJ1-6, with 7 bases identical to TRBD1. The CDR3 totals 18 residues. CDR1 is MNHGY, CDR2 SAAAGT, per germline. V shed 4 bases and J 0 bases; nucleotides not matched to a gene: 9. The CDR3 here is CASSLSFRGSSYNSPLHF. The CDR3 nucleotides are TGTGCCAGCAGTTTATCGTTCAGGGGGAGCTCCTATAATTCACCCCTCCACTTT.

The rearrangement uses TRBV1 and TRBJ2-3; the tabulated D call, TRBD2, remains unverified against the DNA. TRBV1 is a recognized pseudogene. This CDR3 is 15 amino acids long. CDR3 sequence reads: CASSQDRSTTDTQYF. The CDR3, as DNA: TGCGCCAGCAGCCAAGATCGGAGTACCACAGATACGCAGTATTTT.

The chain links TRBV30 to TRBJ1-5, with 7 bases fitting TRBD1. From germline, CDR1 is GTSNPN and CDR2 SVGIG (reference sequence). The V and J ends lost 2 bases and 1 base, in that order; junction bases with no gene match: 5. The CDR3 totals 15 residues. The CDR3 protein is CAWSLDRASNQPQHF. The DNA for the CDR3 is TGTGCCTGGAGTTTAGACAGGGCGAGCAATCAGCCCCAGCATTTT.

This rearrangement joins TRBV19 to TRBJ2-7; 9 bases are a match to TRBD1. CDR1 is LNHDA and CDR2 is SQIVND in the germline V gene (reference sequence). The CDR3 has 15 residues. V trimming: 6 bases; J trimming: 5 bases; junction bases outside the gene matches: 11. CDR3 DNA: TGTGCCAGTAGCCGCCGCCCGGACAGGGGCGACGAGCAGTACTTC. It codes for CASSRRPDRGDEQYF. Full variable domain (rest looked up from reference TRBV19 and TRBJ2-7): DGGITQSPKYLFRKEGQNVTLSCEQNLNHDAMYWYRQDPGQGLRLIYYSQIVNDFQKGDIAEGYSVSREKKESFPLTVTSAQKNPTAFYLCASSRRPDRGDEQYFGPGTRLTVT.

In DNA form, the CDR3 reads TGTGCCAGCAGCCCAGGGTACTCCTACAATGAGCAGTTCTTC. This gives the protein CASSPGYSYNEQFF. The chain carries TRBV7-5 and TRBJ2-1; no check of the table's D call, TRBD1, against the DNA was made. TRBV7-5 is termed a pseudogene. The CDR3 consists of 14 residues.

The V and J genes are TRBV11-3 and TRBJ2-3; D might be TRBD1 or TRBD2, each matching 5 bases. The CDR3 consists of 17 residues. Between the trimmed V and J ends, which lost 5 bases and 5 bases, there was a span of 23 bases. Germline loops: CDR1 SGHNT, CDR2 YENEEA. The CDR3 sequence: CASSPGASANIEDTQYF. CDR3 DNA sequence: TGTGCCAGCAGCCCCGGGGCTTCCGCCAATATCGAAGATACGCAGTATTTT.

The chain carries TRBV28 and TRBJ1-1; unclear D gene. V was trimmed by 3 bases and J by 0 bases, leaving 5 bases between them. The germline CDR1 and CDR2 sequences are MDHEN and SYDVKM. This CDR3 has 13 amino acids. As DNA, the CDR3 is TGTGCCAGCAGTTTTTCCATGAACACTGAAGCTTTCTTT. As protein: CASSFSMNTEAFF.

This chain uses TRBV4-1 with TRBJ2-7; D may be TRBD1 (5 bases). V was shortened by 0 bases and J by 0 bases, with 18 bases between the two germline ends. There are 18 residues in the CDR3. From germline, CDR1 is MGHRA and CDR2 YSYEKL. CDR3 protein: CASSQDIVTASYSYEQYF. The CDR3 bases are TGCGCCAGCAGCCAAGATATTGTGACAGCTAGTTACTCCTACGAGCAGTACTTC.

The J gene is TRBJ1-5, the V gene TRBV18, with 12 bases identical to TRBD1. CDR1 and CDR2 from the germline V gene are KGHSH and LQKENI. Trimming cost V 6 bases and J 11 bases; bases outside gene matches: 14. This CDR3 region has 16 residues. In nucleotides, the CDR3 is TGTGCCAGCTCCCTAGACGACGGGACAGGGGGCAGAACCCAGCATTTT. Translating gives CASSLDDGTGGRTQHF.

The V gene is TRBV6-8, the J gene TRBJ1-5; D not certain. V was cut by 5 bases and J by 9 bases, with 20 bases left in between. CDR1 and CDR2 from the germline V gene are MNHGY and SAAAGT. The CDR3 runs 15 residues. The CDR3 DNA sequence: TGTGCCAGCAGTCCCACTGCAGGCATCCCAGGGCCCCAGCATTTT. Translation gives CASSPTAGIPGPQHF.

The J gene is TRBJ1-2, the V gene TRBV1. TRBV1 is reported as a pseudogene. This CDR3 contains 14 residues. The CDR3 spells CASSQELERDGYTF. For the CDR3, the DNA is TGCGCCAGCAGCCAAGAACTCGAAAGGGATGGCTACACCTTC.

The CDR3, as DNA: TGTGCCAGCAGTTTTAGGTGGGTCAGCCCACAAGAGACCCAGTACTTC. It translates to CASSFRWVSPQETQYF. The V and J genes are TRBV28 and TRBJ2-5, with D unclear. CDR1 and CDR2 (germline): MDHEN, SYDVKM. This CDR3 region has 16 residues. The V end was cut by 3 bases, the J end by 2 bases, with 16 bases between.

V and J are TRBV5-1 and TRBJ2-7; weak D call: TRBD1 (6 bases). The germline V gene encodes CDR1 SGHRS and CDR2 YFSETQ. This CDR3 spans 15 amino acids. V lost 5 bases to trimming and J lost 1 base, with 16 bases between them. CDR3 sequence: CASRGNQGSSYEQYF. The CDR3, as DNA: TGCGCCAGCAGGGGGAACCAGGGGTCTTCCTACGAGCAGTACTTC.

This clone was seen a few times. This chain joins TRBV6-8 and TRBJ2-7; TRBD1 agrees at 7 bases. The CDR3 contains 14 residues. Germline CDR1 reads MNHGY; CDR2 reads SAAAGT. J lost 4 bases, V lost 6 bases, and 9 bases had no gene match. The CDR3 DNA reads as TGTGCCAGCAGCTACGGGACAGCTGTTTACGAGCAGTACTTC. This gives the protein CASSYGTAVYEQYF.